This T cell receptor (beta chain) is from a study of blood T cell repertoires in COVID-19. Background on the study: Acute and convalescent COVID-19 specimens originated in the United States, Italy and Spain. The analysed material was cDNA or gDNA that came from T cells, B-cell-depleted T cells, or PBMCs.

Looked up from germline, CDR1 is SGHDN and CDR2 is FVKESK. This CDR3 region has 16 residues. V lost 3 bases to trimming and J lost 0 bases; unmatched junction nucleotides: 6. Study processing details: How many nucleated cells were present was estimated from reference gene primer amplification. Only in-frame clones appear in the TCRdb table, and some are missing; sequencing was by immunoSEQ multiplex PCR. V and J calls and clone size are those listed in that table; D and trimming were worked out from the DNA. The data hold 190,000 or so clones, with around nine tenths observed a single time. Sequencing was performed on peripheral blood. The chain employs TRBV14 and TRBJ2-3; 7 nucleotides agree with TRBD2. The clonotype was recovered from a woman aged 18-35 years who had recovered from COVID-19. The CDR3 is CASSQGGAGSTDTQYF. The CDR3, as DNA: TGTGCCAGCAGCCAGGGAGGGGCGGGTAGCACAGATACGCAGTATTTT.